These 18 T cell receptor beta chains were sequenced from one sample in a study of blood T cell repertoires in COVID-19. Measured with immunoSEQ multiplex PCR; TCRdb has only the in-frame clones, and not every one. The sample has hundreds of thousands of clones, roughly nine tenths seen once. Input material: peripheral blood. Every receptor here comes from a man between 60 and 75 years old with COVID-19, enrolled during active disease.

This clone occurred once. The chain couples TRBV2 to TRBJ1-5, with a weak D call TRBD1 (5 bases). V lost 8 bases and J 1 base, leaving 12 bases between the germline ends. CDR1 and CDR2 (germline): SNHLY, FYNNEI. This CDR3 contains 14 residues. The CDR3 coding sequence is TGTGCCAGCTTCCAGGGACTCAGCAATCAGCCCCAGCATTTT. Residues: CASFQGLSNQPQHF.

The gene calls are TRBV18 and TRBJ1-1, with D unresolved. V gave up 0 bases and J gave up 0 bases, with 8 bases separating them. The CDR3 totals 15 residues. The germline V gene encodes CDR1 KGHSH and CDR2 LQKENI. Here the CDR3 reads CASSPPSPLNTEAFF. CDR3 sequence (DNA): TGTGCCAGCTCACCACCGAGTCCCCTGAACACTGAAGCTTTCTTT.

V usage is TRBV9 and J usage is TRBJ2-3, with a weak D call TRBD1 (5 bases). The ends were cut back, 3 bases at V and 4 bases at J, with 12 bases in the middle. Germline V gene lookup returns CDR1 SGDLS and CDR2 YYNGEE. This CDR3 contains 14 residues. Here the CDR3 DNA reads TGTGCCAGCAGCGGGTCCCAGGGCGCAGATACGCAGTATTTT. The encoded protein is CASSGSQGADTQYF.

The genes are TRBV7-2 and TRBJ1-2, with D possibly TRBD1 on 5 matching bases. V dropped 2 bases and J dropped 2 bases, with 9 bases sitting between them. Germline lookup yields CDR1 SGHTA and CDR2 FQGNSA. The CDR3 runs 14 residues. CDR3 loop: CASSLRTINYGYTF. CDR3 DNA sequence: TGTGCCAGCAGCTTAAGGACAATAAACTATGGCTACACCTTC.

This chain links TRBV21-1 with TRBJ1-1. TRBV21-1 is a pseudogene locus. This CDR3 spans 12 amino acids. CDR3 sequence: CASSNPGSAAFF. The CDR3 DNA reads as TGTGCCAGCAGCAACCCGGGAAGCGCAGCTTTCTTT.

The V gene is TRBV29-1, the J gene TRBJ1-1, with D possibly being TRBD1 (5 bases). Germline-derived CDR1 and CDR2 are SQVTM and ANQGSEA. The V end was cut by 2 bases, the J end by 1 base, with 20 bases between. The CDR3 sequence is 17 residues long. CDR3 residues: CSVERGTKVWENTEAFF. For the CDR3, the DNA is TGCAGCGTTGAAAGGGGAACAAAGGTATGGGAGAACACTGAAGCTTTCTTT.

The gene calls are TRBV29-1 and TRBJ1-3, with 7 bases identical to TRBD1. V dropped 7 bases and J dropped 2; count of bases not matched to a gene: 5. The CDR3 has 13 residues. Germline V gives CDR1 SQVTM, CDR2 ANQGSEA. CDR3 residues: CSAEGTAGNTIYF. As DNA, the CDR3 is TGCAGCGCCGAGGGGACAGCTGGAAACACCATATATTTT.

This chain links TRBV11-1 with TRBJ2-3, with 8 bases matching TRBD2. CDR3 size: 14 residues. J was trimmed by 5 bases and V by 4 bases; bases with no gene match: 5. Germline V gene lookup returns CDR1 SGHAT and CDR2 FQDESV (reference sequence). CDR3 sequence (DNA): TGTGCCAGCAGCTCCCCGGGACTAGGAGATACGCAGTATTTT. Its translation is CASSSPGLGDTQYF.

V usage is TRBV7-8 and J usage is TRBJ2-1; no reliable D call. The CDR3 consists of 16 residues. Trimming left V 0 bases short and J 0 bases short, with 9 bases between. Germline lookup yields CDR1 SGHVS and CDR2 FQNEAQ. This chain's CDR3 is CASSLATASSYNEQFF. The DNA of the CDR3 is TGTGCCAGCAGCTTAGCGACGGCTAGCTCCTACAATGAGCAGTTCTTC.

The genes are TRBV4-2 and TRBJ1-4; D is uncertain. The CDR3 spans 15 residues. Trimming pared 2 bases from V and 6 bases from J, leaving 13 bases between. CDR1 and CDR2 from the germline V gene are LGHNA and YNFKEQ. CDR3 in DNA: TGTGCCAGCAGCCAACTGCGCCTTCCGGATGAAAAACTGTTTTTT. This gives the protein CASSQLRLPDEKLFF.

For this clone: Distinct nucleotide sequences in the sample also encode this CDR3. V is TRBV20-1 and J is TRBJ1-2; no reliable D call. CDR3 size: 11 residues. In germline, CDR1 is DFQATT, CDR2 SNEGSKA (reference sequence). The V end lost 3 bases, the J end lost 8 bases, and 10 bases lay between the germline ends. CDR3 sequence (DNA): TGCAGTGCTAGGGGCTCGGGAGGCTACACCTTC. Translating gives CSARGSGGYTF.

This rearrangement joins TRBV7-9 to TRBJ1-5, with 7 bases that match TRBD1. The germline V gene encodes CDR1 SEHNR and CDR2 FQNEAQ (reference sequence). This CDR3 has 16 amino acids. The V and J ends lost 6 bases and 6 bases, in that order; junction bases with no gene match: 14. The CDR3 nucleotides read TGTGCCAGCAGTAGGCAGGGGGGCAGGGGTCTTCAGCCCCAGCATTTT. Protein: CASSRQGGRGLQPQHF.

The gene calls are TRBV7-9 and TRBJ1-1; maybe TRBD1 (6 bases). The length of the CDR3 is 15 residues. CDR1 and CDR2 from the germline V gene are SEHNR and FQNEAQ (reference sequence). Trimming shortened V by 2 bases and J by 1 base, and 11 bases separated the two germline ends. The CDR3 region is CASSLRGGPNTEAFF. CDR3 DNA: TGTGCCAGCAGCTTAAGGGGGGGCCCGAACACTGAAGCTTTCTTT.

The chain is built from TRBV28 and TRBJ2-6, with a tentative D call TRBD1 (6 bases). The CDR3 is 15 amino acids. Germline V gene sequence: CDR1 MDHEN, CDR2 SYDVKM. V lost 5 bases, J lost 4 bases, and 12 bases lay in between. The CDR3 DNA follows: TGTGCCAGCAGTCAAACAGGGAGCGGGGCCAACGTCCTGACTTTC. Protein: CASSQTGSGANVLTF. Full variable domain (remainder filled in from reference TRBV28 and TRBJ2-6): DVKVTQSSRYLVKRTGEKVFLECVQDMDHENMFWYRQDPGLGLRLIYFSYDVKMKEKGDIPEGYSVSREKKERFSLILESASTNQTSMYLCASSQTGSGANVLTFGAGSRLTVL.

The chain joins TRBV29-1 to TRBJ2-1; a weak D match, TRBD2 (6 bases). Germline V gene sequence: CDR1 SQVTM, CDR2 ANQGSEA. The CDR3 totals 15 residues. Between the trimmed V and J ends, which lost 3 bases and 0 bases, there was a span of 12 bases. In nucleotides, the CDR3 is TGCAGCGTTGATCGGGACTTAAGCTCCTACAATGAGCAGTTCTTC. It specifies CSVDRDLSSYNEQFF.

The rearrangement joins TRBV16 to TRBJ1-3; D is undetermined. CDR1 KGHSY and CDR2 FQNENV come from the germline V gene. The CDR3 sequence is 16 residues long. The V and J ends lost 1 base and 0 bases respectively, with 10 bases between them. The DNA of the CDR3 is TGTGCCAGCAGCCAATTGACTCCCGGCTCTGGAAACACCATATATTTT. The encoded protein is CASSQLTPGSGNTIYF.

This chain's CDR3 is CATSPTKAGDNEQFF. The DNA of the CDR3 is TGTGCCACCAGCCCCACTAAGGCGGGAGACAATGAGCAGTTCTTC. This chain joins TRBV24-1 and TRBJ2-1; TRBD2 matches at 7 bases. The CDR3 contains 15 residues. After removal of 7 bases from V and 5 bases from J, the junction contained 10 bases not matched to a gene. Germline CDR1 is KGHDR and CDR2 is SFDVKD.

The V call is TRBV12-5, the J call TRBJ2-3, with 9 bases lining up with TRBD2. The CDR3 is 15 amino acids. V lost 6 bases, J lost 3 bases, and 7 bases stayed unmatched. CDR1 is LGHNT and CDR2 is FRNRAP in the germline V gene. The CDR3 here is CASGLAGERTDTQYF. Here the CDR3 DNA reads TGTGCTAGTGGATTAGCGGGAGAAAGGACAGATACGCAGTATTTT. Together with reference TRBV12-5 and TRBJ2-3, the CDR3 gives the full variable domain: DARVTQTPRHKVTEMGQEVTMRCQPILGHNTVFWYRQTMMQGLELLAYFRNRAPLDDSGMPKDRFSAEMPDATLATLKIQPSEPRDSAVYFCASGLAGERTDTQYFGPGTRLTVL.